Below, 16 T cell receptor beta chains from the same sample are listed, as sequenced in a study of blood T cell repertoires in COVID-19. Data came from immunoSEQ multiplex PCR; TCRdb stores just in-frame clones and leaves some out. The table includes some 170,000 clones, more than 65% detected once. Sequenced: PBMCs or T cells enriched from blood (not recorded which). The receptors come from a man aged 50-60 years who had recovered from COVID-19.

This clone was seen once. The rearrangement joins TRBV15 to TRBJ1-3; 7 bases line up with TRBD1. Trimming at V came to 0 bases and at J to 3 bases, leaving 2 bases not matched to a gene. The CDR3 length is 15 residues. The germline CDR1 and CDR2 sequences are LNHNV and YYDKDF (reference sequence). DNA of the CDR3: TGTGCCACCAGCAGAGAAGGGGGCTTTGGAAACACCATATATTTT. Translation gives CATSREGGFGNTIYF.

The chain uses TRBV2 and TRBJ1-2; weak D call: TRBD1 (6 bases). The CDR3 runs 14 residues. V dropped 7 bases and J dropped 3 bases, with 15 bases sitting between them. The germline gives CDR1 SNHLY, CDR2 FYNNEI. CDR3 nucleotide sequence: TGTGCCAGCACGAGGGCTCAGGGGTACTATGGCTACACCTTC. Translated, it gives CASTRAQGYYGYTF.

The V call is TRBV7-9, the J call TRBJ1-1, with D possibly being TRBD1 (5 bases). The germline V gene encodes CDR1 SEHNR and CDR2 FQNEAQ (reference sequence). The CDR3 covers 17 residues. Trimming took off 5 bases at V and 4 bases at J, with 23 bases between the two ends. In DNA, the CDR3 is TGTGCCAGCAGCACGCTACCCCCGACAGCGGGGCTCACTGAAGCTTTCTTT. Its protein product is CASSTLPPTAGLTEAFF. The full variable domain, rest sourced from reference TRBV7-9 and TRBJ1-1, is DTGVSQNPRHKITKRGQNVTFRCDPISEHNRLYWYRQTLGQGPEFLTYFQNEAQLEKSRLLSDRFSAERPKGSFSTLEIQRTEQGDSAMYLCASSTLPPTAGLTEAFFGQGTRLTVV.

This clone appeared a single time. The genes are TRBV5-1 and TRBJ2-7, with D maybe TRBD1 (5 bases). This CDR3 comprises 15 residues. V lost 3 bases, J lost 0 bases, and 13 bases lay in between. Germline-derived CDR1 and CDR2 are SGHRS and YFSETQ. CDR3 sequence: CASSSGFSHSYEQYF. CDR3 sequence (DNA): TGCGCCAGCAGCTCAGGGTTCTCCCACTCCTACGAGCAGTACTTC.

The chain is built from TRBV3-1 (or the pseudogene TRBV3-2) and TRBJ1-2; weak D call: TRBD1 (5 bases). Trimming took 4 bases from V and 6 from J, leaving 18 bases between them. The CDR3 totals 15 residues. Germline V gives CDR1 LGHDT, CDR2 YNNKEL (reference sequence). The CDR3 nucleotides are TGTGCCAGCAGCCCGTCCAGCAGGGTGGTGAATGGCTACACCTTC. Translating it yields CASSPSSRVVNGYTF.

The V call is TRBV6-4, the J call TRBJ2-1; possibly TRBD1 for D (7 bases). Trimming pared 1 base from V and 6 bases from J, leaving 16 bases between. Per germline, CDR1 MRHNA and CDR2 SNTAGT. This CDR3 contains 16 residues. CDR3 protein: CASSDLVTGEVNEQFF. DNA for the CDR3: TGTGCCAGCAGTGACTTAGTAACAGGGGAGGTCAATGAGCAGTTCTTC.

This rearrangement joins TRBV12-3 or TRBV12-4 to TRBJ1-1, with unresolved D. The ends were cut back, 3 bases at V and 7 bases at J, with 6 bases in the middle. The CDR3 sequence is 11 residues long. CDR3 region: CASSFSSEAFF. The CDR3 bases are TGTGCCAGCAGTTTCTCGAGTGAAGCTTTCTTT.

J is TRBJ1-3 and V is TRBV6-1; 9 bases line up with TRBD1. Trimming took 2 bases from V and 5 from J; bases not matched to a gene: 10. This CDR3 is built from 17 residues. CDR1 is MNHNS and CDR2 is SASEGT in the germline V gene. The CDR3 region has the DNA TGTGCCAGCAGTGAATCTTCTCAGGGGACAGGGAGAAACACCATATATTTT. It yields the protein CASSESSQGTGRNTIYF.

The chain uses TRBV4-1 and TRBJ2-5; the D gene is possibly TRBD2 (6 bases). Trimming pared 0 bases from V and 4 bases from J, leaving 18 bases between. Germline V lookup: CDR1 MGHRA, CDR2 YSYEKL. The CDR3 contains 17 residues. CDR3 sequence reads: CASSQDSPGSLRETQYF. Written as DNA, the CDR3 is TGCGCCAGCAGCCAAGATTCTCCCGGGAGCTTACGAGAGACCCAGTACTTC.

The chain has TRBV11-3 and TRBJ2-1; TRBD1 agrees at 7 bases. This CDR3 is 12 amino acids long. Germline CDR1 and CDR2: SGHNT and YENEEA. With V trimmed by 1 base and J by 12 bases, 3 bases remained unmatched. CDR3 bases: TGTGCCAGCAGCTTAGCAGGGGGTGGGCAGTTCTTC. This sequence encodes CASSLAGGGQFF.

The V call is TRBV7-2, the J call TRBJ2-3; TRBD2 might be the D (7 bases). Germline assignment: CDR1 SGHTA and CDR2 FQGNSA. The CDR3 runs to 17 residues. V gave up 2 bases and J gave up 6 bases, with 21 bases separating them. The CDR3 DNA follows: TGTGCCAGCAGCTTACGATGGGGGGGCGCCGTCACTGATACGCAGTATTTT. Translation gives CASSLRWGGAVTDTQYF.

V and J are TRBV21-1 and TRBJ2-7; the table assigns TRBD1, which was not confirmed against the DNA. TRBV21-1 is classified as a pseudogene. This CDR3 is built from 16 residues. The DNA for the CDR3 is TGTGCCAGCAGCAGTAACAGGGGGGTGGTCTGCGACGAGCAGTACTTC. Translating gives CASSSNRGVVCDEQYF.

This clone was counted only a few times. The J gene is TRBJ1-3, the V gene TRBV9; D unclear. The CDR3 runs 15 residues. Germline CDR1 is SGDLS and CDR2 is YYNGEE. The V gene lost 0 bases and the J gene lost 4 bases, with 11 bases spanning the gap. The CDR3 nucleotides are TGTGCCAGCAGCGTAGCTCGGGGTAACGGAAACACCATATATTTT. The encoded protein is CASSVARGNGNTIYF.

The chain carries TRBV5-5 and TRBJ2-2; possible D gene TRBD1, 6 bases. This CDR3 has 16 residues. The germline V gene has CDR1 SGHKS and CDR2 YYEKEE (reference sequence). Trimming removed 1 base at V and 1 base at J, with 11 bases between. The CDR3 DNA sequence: TGTGCCAGCAGCTTGTTTGGGGGCAGGAACACCGGGGAGCTGTTTTTT. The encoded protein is CASSLFGGRNTGELFF.

CDR3 bases: TGCGCCAGCAGCGATGGACTAGCGGCTGAGCAGTTCTTC. It is translated as CASSDGLAAEQFF. The genes are TRBV5-1 and TRBJ2-1, with TRBD2 identical over 10 bases. Germline trimming cut 4 bases from V and 9 bases from J; bases unmatched to any gene: 4. The CDR3 covers 13 residues. CDR1 SGHRS and CDR2 YFSETQ come from the germline V gene.

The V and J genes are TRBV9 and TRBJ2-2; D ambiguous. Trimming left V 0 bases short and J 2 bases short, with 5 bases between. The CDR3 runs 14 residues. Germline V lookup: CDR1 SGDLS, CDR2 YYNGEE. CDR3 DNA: TGTGCCAGCAGCGTAGAGAGTAACACCGGGGAGCTGTTTTTT. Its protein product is CASSVESNTGELFF.